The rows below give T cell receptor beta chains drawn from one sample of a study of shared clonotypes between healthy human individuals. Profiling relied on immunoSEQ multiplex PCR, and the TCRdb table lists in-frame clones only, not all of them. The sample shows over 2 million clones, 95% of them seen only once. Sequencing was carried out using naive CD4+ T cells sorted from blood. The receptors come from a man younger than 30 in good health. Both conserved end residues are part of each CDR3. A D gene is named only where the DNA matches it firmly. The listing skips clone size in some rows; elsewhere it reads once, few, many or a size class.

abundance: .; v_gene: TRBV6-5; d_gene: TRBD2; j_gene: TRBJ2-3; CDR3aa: CASNRPSGGADTQYF; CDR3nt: TGTGCCAGCAACCGCCCTAGCGGGGGGGCTGATACGCAGTATTTT
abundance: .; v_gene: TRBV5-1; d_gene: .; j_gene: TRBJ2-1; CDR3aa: CASSLQHNEQFF; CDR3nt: TGCGCCAGCAGCCTACAACACAATGAGCAGTTCTTC
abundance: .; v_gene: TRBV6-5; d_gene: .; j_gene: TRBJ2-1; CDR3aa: CASIRVPGNEQFF; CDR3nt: TGTGCCAGCATACGGGTCCCGGGAAATGAGCAGTTCTTC
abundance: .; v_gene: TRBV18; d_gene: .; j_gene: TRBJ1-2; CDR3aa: CASSPAGGSYGYTF; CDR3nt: TGTGCCAGCTCCCCAGCTGGAGGATCCTATGGCTACACCTTC
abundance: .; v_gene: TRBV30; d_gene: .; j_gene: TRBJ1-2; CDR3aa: CAWSVRGGPHYGYTF; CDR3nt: TGTGCCTGGAGTGTACGAGGCGGTCCGCACTATGGCTACACCTTC
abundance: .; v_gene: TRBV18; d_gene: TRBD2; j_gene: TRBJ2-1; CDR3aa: CASSPGLAGIYNEQFF; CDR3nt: TGTGCCAGCTCACCGGGACTAGCGGGAATCTACAATGAGCAGTTCTTC
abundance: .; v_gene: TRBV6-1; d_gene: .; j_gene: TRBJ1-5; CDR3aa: CASSVVNQPQHF; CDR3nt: TGTGCCAGCAGTGTAGTAAATCAGCCCCAGCATTTT
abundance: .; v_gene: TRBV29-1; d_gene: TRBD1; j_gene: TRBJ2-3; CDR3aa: CSVGQGNEYATQYF; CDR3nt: TGCAGCGTAGGACAGGGGAACGAATATGCTACGCAGTATTTT
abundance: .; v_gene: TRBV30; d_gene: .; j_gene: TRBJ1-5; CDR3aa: CAWSVGGYQPQHF; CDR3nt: TGTGCCTGGAGTGTCGGGGGATATCAGCCCCAGCATTTT
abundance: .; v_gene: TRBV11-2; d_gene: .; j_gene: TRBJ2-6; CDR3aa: CASSRISGANVLTF; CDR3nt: TGTGCCAGCAGCCGTATCTCTGGGGCCAACGTCCTGACTTTC
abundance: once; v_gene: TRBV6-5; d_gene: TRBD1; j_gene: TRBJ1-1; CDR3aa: CASSPTGNVYTEAFF; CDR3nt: TGTGCCAGCAGCCCGACAGGGAATGTGTACACTGAAGCTTTCTTT
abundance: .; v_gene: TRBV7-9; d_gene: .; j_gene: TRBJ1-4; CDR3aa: CASSLVETGNEKLFF; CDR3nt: TGTGCCAGCAGCTTAGTCGAGACGGGGAATGAAAAACTGTTTTTT
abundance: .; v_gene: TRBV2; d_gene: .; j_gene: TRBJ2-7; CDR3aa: CASSDQGLPYEQYF; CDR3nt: TGTGCCAGCAGTGACCAGGGCCTGCCCTACGAGCAGTACTTC
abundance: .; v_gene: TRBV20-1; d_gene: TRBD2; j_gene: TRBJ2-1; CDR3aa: CSAIAGEQFF; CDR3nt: TGCAGTGCTATAGCGGGAGAGCAGTTCTTC
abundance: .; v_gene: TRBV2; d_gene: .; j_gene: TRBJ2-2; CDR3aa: CASRRGYTGELFF; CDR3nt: TGTGCCAGCAGGAGGGGGTACACCGGGGAGCTGTTTTTT
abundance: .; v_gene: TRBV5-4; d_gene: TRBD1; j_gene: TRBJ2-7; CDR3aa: CASSPDQGAGYEQYF; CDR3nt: TGTGCCAGCAGTCCAGACCAGGGGGCGGGGTACGAGCAGTACTTC
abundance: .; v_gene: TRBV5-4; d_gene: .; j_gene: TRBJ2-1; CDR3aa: CASMSAELNEQFF; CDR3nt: TGTGCCAGCATGAGCGCCGAGCTTAATGAGCAGTTCTTC
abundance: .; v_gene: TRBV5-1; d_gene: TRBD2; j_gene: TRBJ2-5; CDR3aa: CASNLAGETQYF; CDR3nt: TGCGCCAGCAATCTAGCGGGCGAGACCCAGTACTTC
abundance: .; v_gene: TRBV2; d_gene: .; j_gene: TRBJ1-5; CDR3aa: CASSLRGGEHNQPQHF; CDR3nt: TGTGCCAGCAGCCTACGCGGTGGAGAGCACAATCAGCCCCAGCATTTT
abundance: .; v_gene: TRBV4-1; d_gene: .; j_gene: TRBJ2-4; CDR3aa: CASSQVRFNGPKNIQYF; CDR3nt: TGCGCCAGCAGCCAAGTTAGGTTCAACGGGCCCAAAAACATTCAGTACTTC
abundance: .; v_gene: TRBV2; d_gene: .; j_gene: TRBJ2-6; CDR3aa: CASSKGLSGANVLTF; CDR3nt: TGTGCCAGCAGTAAAGGTCTCTCTGGGGCCAACGTCCTGACTTTC
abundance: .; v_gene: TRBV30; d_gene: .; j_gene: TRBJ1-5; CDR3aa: CAWSDGPHFSNQPQHF; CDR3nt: TGTGCCTGGAGTGACGGGCCCCACTTTAGCAATCAGCCCCAGCATTTT
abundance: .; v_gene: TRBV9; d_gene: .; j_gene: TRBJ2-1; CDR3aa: CASSVGGAASYNEQFF; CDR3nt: TGTGCCAGCAGCGTAGGGGGGGCAGCCTCCTACAATGAGCAGTTCTTC
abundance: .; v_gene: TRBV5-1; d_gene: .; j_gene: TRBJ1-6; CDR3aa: CASSLRQGGDSPLHF; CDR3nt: TGCGCCAGCAGCTTGCGGCAGGGAGGGGATTCACCCCTCCACTTT
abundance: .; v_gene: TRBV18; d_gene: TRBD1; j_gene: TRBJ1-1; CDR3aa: CASSVSGTGGSEAFF; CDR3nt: TGTGCCAGCTCAGTCTCCGGGACAGGGGGTTCTGAAGCTTTCTTT
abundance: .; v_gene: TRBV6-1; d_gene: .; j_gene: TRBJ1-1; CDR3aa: CASRGPYDRNTEAFF; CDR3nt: TGTGCCAGCAGAGGACCCTATGACCGAAACACTGAAGCTTTCTTT
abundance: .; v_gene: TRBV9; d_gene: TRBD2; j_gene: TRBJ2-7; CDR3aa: CASSVSSREGYEQYF; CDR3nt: TGTGCCAGCAGCGTATCCTCGCGGGAGGGCTACGAGCAGTACTTC
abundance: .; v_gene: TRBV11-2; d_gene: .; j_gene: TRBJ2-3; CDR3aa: CASSPKGGSTDTQYF; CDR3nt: TGTGCCAGCAGCCCAAAAGGGGGTAGCACAGATACGCAGTATTTT
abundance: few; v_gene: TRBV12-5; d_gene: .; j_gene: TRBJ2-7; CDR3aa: CASGLSPRLDEQYF; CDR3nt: TGTGCTAGTGGTTTGTCCCCTCGACTAGACGAGCAGTACTTC
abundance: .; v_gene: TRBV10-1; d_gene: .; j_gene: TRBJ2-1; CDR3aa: CASSESVTGVGDEQFF; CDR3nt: TGCGCCAGCAGTGAGTCGGTAACGGGCGTCGGAGATGAGCAGTTCTTC
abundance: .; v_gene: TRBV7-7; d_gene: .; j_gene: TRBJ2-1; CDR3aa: CASSLDRNNEQFF; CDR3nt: TGTGCTAGCAGCTTAGACCGGAACAATGAGCAGTTCTTC
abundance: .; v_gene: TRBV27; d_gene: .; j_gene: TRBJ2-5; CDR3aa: CASSSRQIREETQYF; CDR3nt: TGTGCCAGCAGTTCTAGACAGATCAGGGAGGAGACCCAGTACTTC
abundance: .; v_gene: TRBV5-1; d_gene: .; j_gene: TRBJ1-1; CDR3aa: CASRLGTEAFF; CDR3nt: TGCGCCAGCAGGCTGGGGACTGAAGCTTTCTTT
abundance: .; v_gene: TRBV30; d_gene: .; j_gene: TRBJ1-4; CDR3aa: CAWSVLGEKLFF; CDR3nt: TGTGCCTGGAGTGTACTGGGGGAAAAACTGTTTTTT
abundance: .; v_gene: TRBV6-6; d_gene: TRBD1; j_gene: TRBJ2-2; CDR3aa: CASRNRGPTGTGELFF; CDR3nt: TGTGCCAGCAGGAACAGGGGCCCAACCGGTACCGGGGAGCTGTTTTTT
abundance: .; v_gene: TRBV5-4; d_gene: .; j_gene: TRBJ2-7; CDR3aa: CASSSGGLGLYEQYF; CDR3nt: TGTGCCAGCAGCTCCGGGGGGCTGGGACTCTACGAGCAGTACTTC
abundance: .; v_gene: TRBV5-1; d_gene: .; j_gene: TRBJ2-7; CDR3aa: CASSSSLSSYEQYF; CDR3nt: TGCGCCAGCAGTTCGAGTCTCAGCTCCTACGAGCAGTACTTC
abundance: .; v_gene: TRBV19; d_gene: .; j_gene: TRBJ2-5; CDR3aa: CASSEGGETQYF; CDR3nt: TGTGCCAGTTCGGAGGGGGGAGAGACCCAGTACTTC
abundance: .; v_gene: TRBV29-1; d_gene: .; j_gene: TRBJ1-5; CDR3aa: CSVKQGWGDQPQHF; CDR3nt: TGCAGCGTTAAACAGGGATGGGGTGATCAGCCCCAGCATTTT
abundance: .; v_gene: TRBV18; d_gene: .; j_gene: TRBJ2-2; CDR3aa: CASSPQGSGELFF; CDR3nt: TGTGCCAGCTCACCACAGGGCTCCGGGGAGCTGTTTTTT
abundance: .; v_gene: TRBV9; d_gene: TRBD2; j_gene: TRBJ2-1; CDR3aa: CASSVGRGRERREAYNEQFF; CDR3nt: TGTGCCAGCAGCGTAGGTCGCGGGAGAGAGCGGAGGGAAGCCTACAATGAGCAGTTCTTC
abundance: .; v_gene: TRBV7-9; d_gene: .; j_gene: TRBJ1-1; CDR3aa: CASSLREGLEAFF; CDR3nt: TGTGCCAGCAGCTTAAGGGAGGGCCTTGAAGCTTTCTTT
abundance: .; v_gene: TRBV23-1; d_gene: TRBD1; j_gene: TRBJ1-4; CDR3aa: CAKQGAPGKLFF; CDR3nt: TGCGCCAAACAGGGGGCGCCGGGAAAACTGTTTTTT
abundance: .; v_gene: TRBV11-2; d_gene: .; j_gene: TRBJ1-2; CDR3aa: CASSVRTANYGYTF; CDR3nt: TGTGCCAGCAGCGTCAGGACGGCTAACTATGGCTACACCTTC
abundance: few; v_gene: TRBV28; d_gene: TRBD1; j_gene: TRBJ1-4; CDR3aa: CASVNRDRLFF; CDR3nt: TGTGCCAGCGTGAACAGGGACAGACTGTTTTTT
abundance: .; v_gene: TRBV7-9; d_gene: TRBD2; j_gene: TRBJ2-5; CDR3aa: CASSVWGAGKQETQYF; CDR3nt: TGTGCCAGCAGCGTGTGGGGAGCGGGAAAACAAGAGACCCAGTACTTC
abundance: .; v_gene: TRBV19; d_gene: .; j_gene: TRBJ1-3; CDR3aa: CASSMQGGKSGNTIYF; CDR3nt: TGTGCCAGTAGTATGCAGGGAGGAAAATCTGGAAACACCATATATTTT
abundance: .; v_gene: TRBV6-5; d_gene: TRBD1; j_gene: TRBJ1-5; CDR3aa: CASRRTGGNQPQHF; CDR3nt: TGTGCCAGCAGAAGGACAGGGGGAAATCAGCCCCAGCATTTT
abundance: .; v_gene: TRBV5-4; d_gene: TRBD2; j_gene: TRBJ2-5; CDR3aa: CASSLAGGYETQYF; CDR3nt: TGTGCCAGCAGCTTAGCGGGGGGGTATGAGACCCAGTACTTC
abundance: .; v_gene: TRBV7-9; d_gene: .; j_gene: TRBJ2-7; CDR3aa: CASSLSSRDGAYEQYF; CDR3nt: TGTGCCAGCAGCTTAAGTTCCCGGGACGGAGCCTACGAGCAGTACTTC
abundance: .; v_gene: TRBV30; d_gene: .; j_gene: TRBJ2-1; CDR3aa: CAWSVLLGPRNEQFF; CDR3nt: TGTGCCTGGAGTGTACTCTTGGGGCCGCGCAATGAGCAGTTCTTC
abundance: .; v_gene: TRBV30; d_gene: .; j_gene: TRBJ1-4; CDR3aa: CAWSVLEGEKLFF; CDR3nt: TGTGCCTGGAGTGTACTGGAAGGTGAAAAACTGTTTTTT
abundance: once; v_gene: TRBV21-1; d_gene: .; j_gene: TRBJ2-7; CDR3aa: CASSKEENGSYEQYF; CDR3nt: TGTGCCAGCAGCAAAGAGGAGAACGGATCCTACGAGCAGTACTTC
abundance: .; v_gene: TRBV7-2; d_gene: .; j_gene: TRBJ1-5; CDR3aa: CASSQNAIQGHQPQHF; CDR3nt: TGTGCCAGCAGCCAAAATGCTATCCAGGGCCATCAGCCCCAGCATTTT